The rows below give T cell receptor beta chains drawn from one sample of a study of blood T cell repertoires in COVID-19. Sequenced by immunoSEQ multiplex PCR; TCRdb stores in-frame clones only, minus some. The sample has 250,000 to 300,000 clones, more than 85% seen once; the top ten hold about 2.2%. The material sequenced was peripheral blood. The receptor set was obtained from a woman in her 30s with COVID-19, enrolled during active disease. Each CDR3 is given with its conserved first and last residue. D genes are given only for firm matches. Not all rows give a size; the values are once, few, many and, for expanded clones, a class.

V gene: TRBV28
D gene: .
clone size: .
J gene: TRBJ1-5
CDR3 protein: CAARRSRVDQPQHF
CDR3 DNA: TGTGCCGCCCGCAGAAGTCGGGTGGATCAGCCCCAGCATTTT

V gene: TRBV2
D gene: .
clone size: .
J gene: TRBJ1-5
CDR3 protein: CASSEATEVQPQHF
CDR3 DNA: TGTGCCAGCAGTGAAGCGACTGAAGTCCAGCCCCAGCATTTT

V gene: TRBV19
D gene: TRBD1
clone size: few
J gene: TRBJ1-1
CDR3 protein: CASRLDRGLTEAFF
CDR3 DNA: TGTGCCAGTAGACTGGACAGGGGGCTTACTGAAGCTTTCTTT

V gene: TRBV3-1/TRBV3-2
D gene: .
clone size: .
J gene: TRBJ2-3
CDR3 protein: CASSQDPVRTQYF
CDR3 DNA: TGTGCCAGCAGCCAAGATCCGGTGCGGACGCAGTATTTT

V gene: TRBV2
D gene: TRBD1
clone size: .
J gene: TRBJ2-5
CDR3 protein: CASDRGETQYF
CDR3 DNA: TGTGCCAGCGACAGGGGGGAGACCCAGTACTTC

V gene: TRBV7-8
D gene: .
clone size: .
J gene: TRBJ2-1
CDR3 protein: CASSLSSGQSYNEQFF
CDR3 DNA: TGTGCCAGCAGCCTATCCAGTGGACAGTCCTACAATGAGCAGTTCTTC

V gene: TRBV19
D gene: .
clone size: .
J gene: TRBJ2-5
CDR3 protein: CASSILGAIQETQYF
CDR3 DNA: TGTGCCAGTAGTATCCTTGGGGCCATCCAAGAGACCCAGTACTTC

V gene: TRBV30
D gene: TRBD2
clone size: .
J gene: TRBJ2-3
CDR3 protein: CAWSPAGGYDTQYF
CDR3 DNA: TGTGCCTGGAGCCCAGCGGGAGGTTACGATACGCAGTATTTT

V gene: TRBV6-6
D gene: TRBD2
clone size: .
J gene: TRBJ2-3
CDR3 protein: CASSRGLAGDTQYF
CDR3 DNA: TGTGCCAGCAGCCGTGGACTAGCGGGAGATACGCAGTATTTT

V gene: TRBV6-5
D gene: TRBD1
clone size: .
J gene: TRBJ2-7
CDR3 protein: CASSGTGGSYEQYF
CDR3 DNA: TGTGCCAGCTCGGGGACAGGGGGATCCTACGAGCAGTACTTC

V gene: TRBV9
D gene: TRBD1
clone size: .
J gene: TRBJ1-3
CDR3 protein: CASSPRDRGNTIYF
CDR3 DNA: TGTGCCAGCAGCCCACGGGACAGGGGAAACACCATATATTTT

V gene: TRBV6-5
D gene: .
clone size: .
J gene: TRBJ1-4
CDR3 protein: CASGPTLDGEGKLFF
CDR3 DNA: TGTGCCAGCGGACCCACCCTCGACGGGGAGGGAAAACTGTTTTTT

V gene: TRBV7-8
D gene: .
clone size: .
J gene: TRBJ1-1
CDR3 protein: CASSLAVVHFPKPPEAFF
CDR3 DNA: TGTGCCAGCAGCTTAGCGGTAGTCCATTTCCCGAAGCCCCCTGAAGCTTTCTTT

V gene: TRBV6-5
D gene: TRBD1
clone size: .
J gene: TRBJ1-1
CDR3 protein: CASSRQGIEAFF
CDR3 DNA: TGTGCCAGCAGCCGACAGGGAATTGAAGCTTTCTTT

V gene: TRBV7-9
D gene: TRBD2
clone size: .
J gene: TRBJ2-3
CDR3 protein: CASSPPGLAVTDTQYF
CDR3 DNA: TGTGCCAGCAGCCCCCCCGGACTAGCGGTCACAGATACGCAGTATTTT

V gene: TRBV5-1
D gene: TRBD1
clone size: .
J gene: TRBJ1-1
CDR3 protein: CASSRTGVANTEAFF
CDR3 DNA: TGCGCCAGCAGCCGGACAGGGGTAGCGAACACTGAAGCTTTCTTT

V gene: TRBV6-5
D gene: TRBD2
clone size: .
J gene: TRBJ2-7
CDR3 protein: CASSPGTRSYEQYF
CDR3 DNA: TGTGCCAGCAGTCCCGGGACTAGATCCTACGAGCAGTACTTC

V gene: TRBV29-1
D gene: .
clone size: .
J gene: TRBJ1-5
CDR3 protein: CSVGGGGQPQHF
CDR3 DNA: TGCAGCGTTGGGGGTGGGGGGCAGCCCCAGCATTTT

V gene: TRBV5-6
D gene: TRBD1
clone size: .
J gene: TRBJ2-7
CDR3 protein: CASSLAGGTGRGYEQYF
CDR3 DNA: TGTGCCAGCAGCTTGGCCGGTGGGACAGGGAGGGGATACGAGCAGTACTTC

V gene: TRBV30
D gene: .
clone size: .
J gene: TRBJ2-3
CDR3 protein: CAWREDPGLPGDTQYF
CDR3 DNA: TGTGCCTGGAGGGAAGATCCGGGACTTCCAGGGGATACGCAGTATTTT

V gene: TRBV15
D gene: .
clone size: .
J gene: TRBJ1-6
CDR3 protein: CATSSRGGGSPLHF
CDR3 DNA: TGTGCCACCAGCAGCCGCGGGGGTGGTTCACCCCTCCACTTT

V gene: TRBV14
D gene: TRBD1
clone size: few
J gene: TRBJ1-2
CDR3 protein: CASSLNLQGANYGYTF
CDR3 DNA: TGTGCCAGCAGCCTAAACCTACAGGGGGCGAACTATGGCTACACCTTC

V gene: TRBV2
D gene: .
clone size: .
J gene: TRBJ2-2
CDR3 protein: CASSVRVGGELFF
CDR3 DNA: TGTGCCAGCAGTGTCCGGGTCGGCGGGGAGCTGTTTTTT

V gene: TRBV25-1
D gene: TRBD2
clone size: .
J gene: TRBJ2-1
CDR3 protein: CASSEPAGVRNEQFF
CDR3 DNA: TGTGCCAGCAGTGAACCAGCGGGAGTAAGAAATGAGCAGTTCTTC

V gene: TRBV24-1
D gene: .
clone size: .
J gene: TRBJ2-1
CDR3 protein: CATSFSPGAAYNEQFF
CDR3 DNA: TGTGCCACCAGTTTTTCCCCAGGAGCGGCCTACAATGAGCAGTTCTTC

V gene: TRBV5-4
D gene: .
clone size: .
J gene: TRBJ2-3
CDR3 protein: CASSYRSTDTQYF
CDR3 DNA: TGTGCCAGCAGCTACAGAAGCACAGATACGCAGTATTTT

V gene: TRBV6-6
D gene: TRBD1
clone size: .
J gene: TRBJ1-1
CDR3 protein: CASNLGGGQGDTEAFF
CDR3 DNA: TGTGCCAGCAACCTAGGCGGGGGACAGGGAGACACTGAAGCTTTCTTT

V gene: TRBV7-9
D gene: TRBD2
clone size: few
J gene: TRBJ2-7
CDR3 protein: CASSLFSGSFYEQYF
CDR3 DNA: TGTGCCAGCAGCTTATTTAGCGGGAGCTTTTACGAGCAGTACTTC

V gene: TRBV6-1
D gene: TRBD1
clone size: .
J gene: TRBJ2-7
CDR3 protein: CASSGQGGSGTYDEQYF
CDR3 DNA: TGTGCCAGCAGTGGACAGGGTGGGAGCGGAACCTACGACGAGCAGTACTTC

V gene: TRBV7-8
D gene: TRBD2
clone size: .
J gene: TRBJ2-7
CDR3 protein: CASSPRGGRPTYEQYF
CDR3 DNA: TGTGCCAGCAGCCCCCGGGGGGGGCGCCCAACCTACGAGCAGTACTTC

V gene: TRBV20-1
D gene: TRBD2
clone size: once
J gene: TRBJ2-5
CDR3 protein: CSAAGAETQYF
CDR3 DNA: TGCAGTGCCGCGGGAGCAGAGACCCAGTACTTC

V gene: TRBV5-4
D gene: TRBD1
clone size: .
J gene: TRBJ1-6
CDR3 protein: CASSLEGTVNSPLHF
CDR3 DNA: TGTGCCAGCAGCTTGGAGGGGACAGTTAATTCACCCCTCCACTTT

V gene: TRBV5-1
D gene: TRBD1
clone size: .
J gene: TRBJ2-1
CDR3 protein: CASSLPGQGLNEQFF
CDR3 DNA: TGCGCCAGCAGCTTGCCGGGACAGGGGTTGAATGAGCAGTTCTTC

V gene: TRBV5-1
D gene: .
clone size: .
J gene: TRBJ2-6
CDR3 protein: CASSLAGSSGANVLTF
CDR3 DNA: TGCGCCAGCAGCTTAGCAGGAAGCTCTGGGGCCAACGTCCTGACTTTC

V gene: TRBV4-1
D gene: .
clone size: .
J gene: TRBJ1-1
CDR3 protein: CASSQFGQGPEAFF
CDR3 DNA: TGCGCCAGCAGCCAATTTGGTCAGGGTCCTGAAGCTTTCTTT

V gene: TRBV5-6
D gene: TRBD1
clone size: .
J gene: TRBJ1-4
CDR3 protein: CASSRRSGTGGEKLFF
CDR3 DNA: TGTGCCAGCAGCCGCCGATCCGGGACAGGGGGGGAAAAACTGTTTTTT

V gene: TRBV10-2
D gene: .
clone size: .
J gene: TRBJ1-5
CDR3 protein: CASRAVNSNQPQHF
CDR3 DNA: TGCGCCAGCAGAGCCGTGAATAGCAATCAGCCCCAGCATTTT

V gene: TRBV12-3/TRBV12-4
D gene: TRBD1
clone size: .
J gene: TRBJ2-7
CDR3 protein: CASSPPGGYEQYF
CDR3 DNA: TGTGCCAGCAGTCCCCCAGGGGGCTACGAGCAGTACTTC

V gene: TRBV28
D gene: TRBD2
clone size: .
J gene: TRBJ2-7
CDR3 protein: CATRWLAGVEEQYF
CDR3 DNA: TGTGCCACCCGGTGGCTAGCGGGAGTGGAGGAGCAGTACTTC

V gene: TRBV28
D gene: TRBD1
clone size: .
J gene: TRBJ1-4
CDR3 protein: CASSEGQGSIYEKLFF
CDR3 DNA: TGTGCCAGCAGTGAAGGACAGGGGTCTATCTATGAAAAACTGTTTTTT

V gene: TRBV7-2
D gene: .
clone size: .
J gene: TRBJ1-1
CDR3 protein: CASSLYMNTEAFF
CDR3 DNA: TGTGCCAGCAGCTTATATATGAACACTGAAGCTTTCTTT

V gene: TRBV19
D gene: .
clone size: .
J gene: TRBJ2-5
CDR3 protein: CASTLQGSQETQYF
CDR3 DNA: TGTGCCAGTACCCTACAGGGCTCCCAAGAGACCCAGTACTTC

V gene: TRBV30
D gene: TRBD1
clone size: .
J gene: TRBJ2-7
CDR3 protein: CAWSGPGQGPYEQYF
CDR3 DNA: TGTGCCTGGAGTGGACCGGGACAGGGTCCTTACGAGCAGTACTTC

V gene: TRBV6-5
D gene: .
clone size: .
J gene: TRBJ2-7
CDR3 protein: CASRYDSLSSYEQYF
CDR3 DNA: TGTGCCAGCAGATATGACAGCCTTAGCTCCTACGAGCAGTACTTC

V gene: TRBV28
D gene: TRBD1
clone size: .
J gene: TRBJ2-5
CDR3 protein: CASSLTGGQETQYF
CDR3 DNA: TGTGCCAGCAGTTTAACAGGGGGCCAAGAGACCCAGTACTTC

V gene: TRBV24-1
D gene: TRBD1
clone size: .
J gene: TRBJ1-6
CDR3 protein: CATSDASQGDNSPLHF
CDR3 DNA: TGTGCCACCAGTGATGCGTCTCAGGGGGATAATTCACCCCTCCACTTT